The clone carrying this T cell receptor (beta chain) was found many times. Its specificity is unknown. Unmatched junction bases numbered 5, after V lost 6 bases and J lost 3 bases. Germline CDR1 reads SGHDT; CDR2 reads YYEEEE. This CDR3 is built from 13 residues. Time point reported: persistent/refractory GD, antithyroid drugs over 5 years with positive TRAb. Isolated PBMC RNA provided the starting material for the TCR library. The data stem from a study of regulatory T cells in long-lasting Graves disease. Findings of the study overall: Under persistent disease, TRBV28, TRBJ1-2 and TRBJ2-5 were used preferentially.

The TCR beta library used iRepertoire HTBI primers with Arm-PCR amplification of CDR3. TCRdb recomputed calls from the multiplex PCR reads with MiXCR, one row per CDR3 protein. The repertoire has 400,000 or so distinct CDR3 sequences, less than 25% of them found once; the top ten carry about 20%. The V gene is TRBV5-6, the J gene TRBJ2-7; 8 bases line up with TRBD2. The clonotype comes from a female donor with Graves disease. Specimen: peripheral blood mononuclear cells (PBMCs), collected when the disease was refractory, from a patient treated with antithyroid drugs. CDR3: CASTSGGVYEQYF. The CDR3 DNA sequence: TGTGCCAGCACCTCGGGGGGGGTCTACGAGCAGTACTTC.